A single sample gave rise to the 4 T cell receptor beta chains below, sequenced in a study of cytomegalovirus exposure and HLA in healthy donors (dated by TCRdb to the late 2010s). Receptor amplification or capture employed the immunoSEQ multiplex PCR assay. For the multiplex PCR, a mixture combining 60 forward primers for TCR Vbeta segments and 13 reverse primers for TCR Jbeta segments was used. TCRdb obtained this table from immuneACCESS and retained in-frame rearrangements with V and J assigned. These tables miss some clones; where compared with another copy, unresolved V genes account for less than half of the shortfall, and the remainder is unexplained. A total of 200,000 to 300,000 clones appear in this sample, roughly 84% of them only once. The ten largest make up around 0.23% of the sample. The sequenced material came from PBMCs. Receptors were obtained from a girl aged 2 to 9 in good health and CMV-seronegative.

Remarks on this clone: At one of its ends the junction is not consistent with the germline gene, which may arise from a read error. The V and J genes are TRBV29-1 and TRBJ2-3, with 14 bases identical to TRBD2. This CDR3 has 14 residues. The germline V gene has CDR1 SQVTM and CDR2 ANQGSEA. Here the CDR3 reads CSVGLAGGPDTQSF. The CDR3 DNA reads as TGCAGCGTTGGACTAGCGGGAGGGCCAGATACGCAGTCTTTT.

This chain's CDR3 is CASSRGNSYNEQFF. The DNA of the CDR3 is TGTGCCAGTAGTCGGGGGAACTCCTACAATGAGCAGTTCTTC. V and J are TRBV19 and TRBJ2-1, with D possibly being TRBD2 (6 bases). Trimming cost V 5 bases and J 0 bases, with 8 bases left between them. Germline-derived CDR1 and CDR2 are LNHDA and SQIVND (reference sequence). The CDR3 consists of 14 residues.

The gene calls are TRBV15 and TRBJ2-3; D not certain. V was clipped by 0 bases and J by 3 bases, with 13 bases between them. This CDR3 has 16 residues. Per the germline V gene, CDR1 is LNHNV and CDR2 is YYDKDF (reference sequence). CDR3 coding DNA: TGTGCCACCAGCAGAGAAGGCGGCATTGTGACAGATACGCAGTATTTT. As protein: CATSREGGIVTDTQYF.

This clone appeared a single time. The chain combines TRBV10-1 with TRBJ2-7, with 10 bases fitting TRBD1. CDR1 is WNHNN and CDR2 is SYGVQD in the germline V gene (reference sequence). V was pared by 3 bases and J by 5 bases, with 7 bases of the junction left unmatched. This CDR3 spans 15 amino acids. The CDR3 protein is CASSDPGQGQDEQYF. Here the CDR3 DNA reads TGCGCCAGCAGTGATCCGGGACAGGGGCAGGACGAGCAGTACTTC.